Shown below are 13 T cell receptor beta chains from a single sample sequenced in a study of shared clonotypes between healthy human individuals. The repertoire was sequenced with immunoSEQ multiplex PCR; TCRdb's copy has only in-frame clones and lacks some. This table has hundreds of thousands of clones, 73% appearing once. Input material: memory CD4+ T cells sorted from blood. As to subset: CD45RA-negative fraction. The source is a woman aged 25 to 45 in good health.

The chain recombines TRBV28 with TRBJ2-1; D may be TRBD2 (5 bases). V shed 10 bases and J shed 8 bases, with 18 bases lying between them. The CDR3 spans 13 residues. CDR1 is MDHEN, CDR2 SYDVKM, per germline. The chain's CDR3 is CATKPTSYDEQFF. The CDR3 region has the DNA TGTGCCACCAAACCAACTAGTTACGATGAGCAGTTCTTC.

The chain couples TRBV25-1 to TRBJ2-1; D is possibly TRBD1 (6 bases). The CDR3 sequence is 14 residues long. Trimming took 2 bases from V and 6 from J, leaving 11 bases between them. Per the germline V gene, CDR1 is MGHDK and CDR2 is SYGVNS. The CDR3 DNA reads TGTGCCAGCAGTGAAGGGTTAGGGGGCAATGAGCAGTTCTTC. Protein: CASSEGLGGNEQFF.

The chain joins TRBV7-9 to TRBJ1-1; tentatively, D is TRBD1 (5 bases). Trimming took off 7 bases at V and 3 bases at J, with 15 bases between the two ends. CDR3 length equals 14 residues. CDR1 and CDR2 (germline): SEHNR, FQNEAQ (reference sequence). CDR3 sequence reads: CASTLIQVHTEAFF. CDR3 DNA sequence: TGTGCCAGCACCCTAATACAGGTACACACTGAAGCTTTCTTT.

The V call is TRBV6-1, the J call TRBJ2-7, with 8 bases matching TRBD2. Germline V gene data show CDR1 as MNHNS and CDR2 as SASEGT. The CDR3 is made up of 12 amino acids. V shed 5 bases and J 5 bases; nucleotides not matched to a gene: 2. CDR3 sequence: CASSPSGHEQYF. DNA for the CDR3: TGTGCCAGCAGTCCTAGCGGGCACGAGCAGTACTTC.

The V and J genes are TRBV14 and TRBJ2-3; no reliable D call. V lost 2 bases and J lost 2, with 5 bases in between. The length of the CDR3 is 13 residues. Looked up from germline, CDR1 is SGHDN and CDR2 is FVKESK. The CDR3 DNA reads TGTGCCAGCAGCCAAATATACACAGATACGCAGTATTTT. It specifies CASSQIYTDTQYF.

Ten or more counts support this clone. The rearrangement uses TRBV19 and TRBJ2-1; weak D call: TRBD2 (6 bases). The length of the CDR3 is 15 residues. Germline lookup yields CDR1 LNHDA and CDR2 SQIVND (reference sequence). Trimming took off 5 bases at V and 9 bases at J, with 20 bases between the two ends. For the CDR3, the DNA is TGTGCCAGTAGTCTTTCGGACTTGCGCGGGGTTGAGCAGTTCTTC. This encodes CASSLSDLRGVEQFF.

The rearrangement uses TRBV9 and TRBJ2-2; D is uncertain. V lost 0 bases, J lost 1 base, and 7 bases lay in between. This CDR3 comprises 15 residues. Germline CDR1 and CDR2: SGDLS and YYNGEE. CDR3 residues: CASSVAPVNTGELFF. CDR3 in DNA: TGTGCCAGCAGCGTAGCTCCTGTGAACACCGGGGAGCTGTTTTTT. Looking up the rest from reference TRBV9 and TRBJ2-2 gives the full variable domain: DSGVTQTPKHLITATGQRVTLRCSPRSGDLSVYWYQQSLDQGLQFLIQYYNGEERAKGNILERFSAQQFPDLHSELNLSSLELGDSALYFCASSVAPVNTGELFFGEGSRLTVL.

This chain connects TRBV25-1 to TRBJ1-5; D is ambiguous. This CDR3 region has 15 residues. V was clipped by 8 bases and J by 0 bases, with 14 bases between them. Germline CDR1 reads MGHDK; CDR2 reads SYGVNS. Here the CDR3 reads CASGSGQYSNQPQHF. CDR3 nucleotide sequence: TGTGCCAGCGGGTCTGGGCAGTATAGCAATCAGCCCCAGCATTTT.

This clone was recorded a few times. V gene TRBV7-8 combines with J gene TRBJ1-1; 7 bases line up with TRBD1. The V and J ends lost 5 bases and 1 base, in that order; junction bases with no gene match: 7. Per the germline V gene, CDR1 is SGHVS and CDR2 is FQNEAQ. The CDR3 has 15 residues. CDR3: CASSQSGTANTEAFF. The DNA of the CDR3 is TGTGCCAGCAGCCAATCCGGGACAGCGAACACTGAAGCTTTCTTT. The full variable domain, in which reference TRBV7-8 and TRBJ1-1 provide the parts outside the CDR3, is GAGVSQSPRYKVAKRGQDVALRCDPISGHVSLFWYQQALGQGPEFLTYFQNEAQLDKSGLPSDRFFAERPEGSVSTLKIQRTQQEDSAVYLCASSQSGTANTEAFFGQGTRLTVV.

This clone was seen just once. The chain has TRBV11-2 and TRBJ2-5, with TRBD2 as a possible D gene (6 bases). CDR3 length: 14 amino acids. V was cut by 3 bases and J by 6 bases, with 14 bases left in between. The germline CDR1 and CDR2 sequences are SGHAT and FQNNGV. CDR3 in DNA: TGTGCCAGCAGCTTGGGGGGACCAGGACAGACCCAGTACTTC. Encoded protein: CASSLGGPGQTQYF.

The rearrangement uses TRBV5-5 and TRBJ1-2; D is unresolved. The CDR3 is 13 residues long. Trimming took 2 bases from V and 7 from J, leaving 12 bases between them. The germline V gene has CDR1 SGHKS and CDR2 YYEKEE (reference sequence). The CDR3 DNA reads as TGTGCCAGCAGCTTTAAGGGTTCTAGTGGCTACACCTTC. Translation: CASSFKGSSGYTF.

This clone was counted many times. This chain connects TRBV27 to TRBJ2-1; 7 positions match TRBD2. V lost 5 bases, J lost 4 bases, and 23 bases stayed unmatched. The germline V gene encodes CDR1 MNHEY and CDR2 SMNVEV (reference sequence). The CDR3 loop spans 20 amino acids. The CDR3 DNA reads TGTGCCAGCAGTACTTATGCCCCTGGGGAGCGGGACCCTTTTTACAATGAGCAGTTCTTC. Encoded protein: CASSTYAPGERDPFYNEQFF.

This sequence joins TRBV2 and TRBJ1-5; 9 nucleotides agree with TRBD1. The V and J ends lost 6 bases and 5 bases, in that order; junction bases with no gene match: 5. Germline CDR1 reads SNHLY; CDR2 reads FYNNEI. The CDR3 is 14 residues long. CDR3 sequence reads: CASSRDREYQPQHF. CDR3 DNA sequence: TGTGCCAGCAGCCGGGACAGGGAATATCAGCCCCAGCATTTT.